Presented here are 8 T cell receptor beta chains from one specimen sequenced in a study of T-cell memory formation after mild COVID-19 (dated by TCRdb to 2020 to 2023). Preparation of the library involved 5' RACE. The run used an Illumina NovaSeq 6000. In-frame beta chains were kept once TCRdb had trimmed the public reads at Q25 with fastp and called clones with MiXCR. Duplicate CDR3 protein sequences are folded into a single record with the most common DNA and genes. This sample is represented by 250,000 to 400,000 distinct CDR3 sequences; over 11% of them were singletons. Of the sample, about 21% is held by the ten largest clones. The specimen sequenced was PBMCs or a T cell subset sorted from them (not recorded which). These receptor sequences come from a man in his late teens or twenties who had mild COVID-19 (a few samples of this study predate the infection). The sample titles of this study are shuffled in the database, so cell type and time point are left out; the donor was told from shared clones.

This clonotype occurred a few times. V usage is TRBV7-2 and J usage is TRBJ1-4; 9 bases align to TRBD1. The CDR3 contains 14 residues. The trim removed 5 bases at V and 6 bases at J, leaving 4 bases unmatched. In germline, CDR1 is SGHTA, CDR2 FQGNSA. The CDR3 DNA reads TGTGCCAGCAGCGGACGGACAGGGGATGAAAAACTGTTTTTT. It is translated as CASSGRTGDEKLFF.

This clonotype has at least ten counts. The rearrangement joins TRBV12-3 or TRBV12-4 to TRBJ2-1, with 7 bases identical to TRBD1. The CDR3 covers 15 residues. V trimming: 1 base; J trimming: 3 bases; junction bases outside the gene matches: 3. CDR3 sequence: CASSLDRGNYNEQFF. The DNA for the CDR3 is TGTGCCAGCAGTTTAGACAGGGGAAACTACAATGAGCAGTTCTTC.

This chain links TRBV4-1 with TRBJ2-5; 12 bases are shared with TRBD2. V dropped 2 bases and J dropped 4; count of bases not matched to a gene: 2. Germline CDR1 MGHRA, CDR2 YSYEKL. The CDR3 has 15 amino acids. The CDR3 is CASSQQLAGGETQYF. The CDR3 DNA is TGCGCCAGCAGCCAACAACTAGCGGGAGGAGAGACCCAGTACTTC.

This chain connects TRBV15 to TRBJ2-1; D may be TRBD2 (5 bases). The CDR3 is made up of 14 amino acids. CDR1 and CDR2 (germline): LNHNV, YYDKDF (reference sequence). Trimming removed 0 bases from V and 5 bases from J, with 8 bases in between. The CDR3 here is CATSREGRNNEQFF. For the CDR3, the DNA is TGTGCCACCAGCAGAGAGGGGAGAAACAATGAGCAGTTCTTC.

CDR3 sequence (DNA): TGTGCCAGCAGTAGAGAAGGGGGATACTATGGCTACACCTTC. Its protein is CASSREGGYYGYTF. The chain joins TRBV28 to TRBJ1-2, with D possibly being TRBD1 (6 bases). CDR1 is MDHEN and CDR2 is SYDVKM in the germline V gene. V was shortened by 5 bases and J by 3 bases, with 13 bases between the two germline ends. This CDR3 contains 14 residues.

This clonotype was seen more than once but under ten times. This chain connects TRBV29-1 to TRBJ2-7; TRBD2 might be the D (6 bases). The CDR3 runs 12 residues. The V end lost 4 bases, the J end lost 6 bases, and 13 bases lay between the germline ends. Germline CDR1 SQVTM, CDR2 ANQGSEA. This chain's CDR3 is CSVARGFAEQYF. In DNA, the CDR3 is TGCAGCGTTGCGCGGGGTTTCGCCGAGCAGTACTTC.

The CDR3 is CASRATADAYEQYF. The CDR3 DNA reads as TGCGCCAGCAGGGCGACCGCCGATGCCTACGAGCAGTACTTC. The chain uses TRBV5-1 and TRBJ2-7; D not certain. The germline V gene has CDR1 SGHRS and CDR2 YFSETQ. Trimming removed 5 bases at V and 2 bases at J, with 14 bases between. The length of the CDR3 is 14 residues.

The chain couples TRBV27 to TRBJ2-7; 8 nucleotides agree with TRBD2. Trimming took 0 bases from V and 4 from J; bases not matched to a gene: 5. The CDR3 consists of 15 residues. Germline CDR1 is MNHEY and CDR2 is SMNVEV (reference sequence). The CDR3 sequence: CASSLSAGGGYEQYF. The DNA for the CDR3 is TGTGCCAGCAGTTTATCGGCGGGGGGTGGTTACGAGCAGTACTTC.